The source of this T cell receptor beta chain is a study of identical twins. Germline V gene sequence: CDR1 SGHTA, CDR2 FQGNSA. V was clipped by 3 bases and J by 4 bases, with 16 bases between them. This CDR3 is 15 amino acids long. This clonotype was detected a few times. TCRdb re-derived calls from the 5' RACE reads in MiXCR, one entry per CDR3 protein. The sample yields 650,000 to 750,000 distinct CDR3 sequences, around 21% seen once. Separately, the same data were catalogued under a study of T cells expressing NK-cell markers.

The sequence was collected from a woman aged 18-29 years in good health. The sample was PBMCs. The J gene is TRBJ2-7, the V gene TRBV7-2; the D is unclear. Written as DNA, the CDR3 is TGTGCCAGCAGCTTCAAGTTCTCATCAGAATACGAGCAGTACTTC. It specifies CASSFKFSSEYEQYF.